This T cell receptor (beta chain) was identified during a study of blood T cell repertoires in COVID-19. Study information: COVID-19 samples collected from the United States, Italy and Spain covered acute and convalescent phases. T cells, B-cell-depleted T cells, or PBMCs supplied cDNA or gDNA.

The Seattle site enrolled patients during active infection and followed them longitudinally. Looked up from germline, CDR1 is WSHSY and CDR2 is SAAADI. The CDR3 is 17 residues long. Trimming removed 4 bases from V and 7 bases from J, with 20 bases in between. How the authors handled the data: The assay estimated nucleated cells by amplifying reference gene primers. Profiled with immunoSEQ multiplex PCR; TCRdb holds only in-frame clones, not every one. That table is the source of V, J and clone size, and D and trimming were worked out from the DNA. The sample yields some 50,000 clones, more than 75% seen once.

Source material: peripheral blood. The source of this sequence is a woman at least 80 years old with COVID-19, enrolled during active disease. The chain uses TRBV10-2 and TRBJ1-6, with D maybe TRBD1 (5 bases). In nucleotides, the CDR3 is TGCGCCAGCAGTGGACGCCCGGGAGTGCGGGGGAATTCACCCCTCCACTTT. It is translated as CASSGRPGVRGNSPLHF.